Listed here are 9 T cell receptor beta chains from one sample, sequenced in a study of monozygotic twins with inflammatory bowel disease. TCRdb re-called the 5' RACE reads and catalogs CDR3 proteins one per entry, DNA excluded. Its table records 110,000 to 150,000 distinct CDR3 sequences. The sample taken for sequencing was blood. Every receptor here comes from a human donor with ulcerative colitis or Crohn's disease, or a healthy co-twin of an affected twin (not recorded which).

The V gene is TRBV5-1, the J gene TRBJ2-7; the TCRdb D gene call, TRBD2, has no DNA to confirm it. The CDR3 is 13 amino acids. Per germline, CDR1 SGHRS and CDR2 YFSETQ. The CDR3 protein is CASQREDHYEQYF.

This chain connects TRBV6-2 or TRBV6-3 to TRBJ1-2; TCRdb indicates TRBD1, and absent DNA this call remains unverified. Germline V gives CDR1 MNHEY, CDR2 SVGEGT. CDR3 length: 13 amino acids. The chain's CDR3 is CATSGTGSYGYTF.

The V gene is TRBV6-2 or TRBV6-3, the J gene TRBJ2-5; the TCRdb call, TRBD1, lacks DNA for checking. Germline assignment: CDR1 MNHEY and CDR2 SVGEGT. The CDR3 covers 12 residues. The CDR3 spells CASKTGGETQYF.

This chain joins TRBV6-2 or TRBV6-3 and TRBJ2-1; TCRdb lists TRBD1, though no DNA is available to test this call. Germline CDR1 MNHEY, CDR2 SVGEGT. The CDR3 totals 13 residues. This CDR3 reads CASNDGGYNEQFF.

The genes are TRBV7-8 and TRBJ2-1. This CDR3 has 13 amino acids. Germline V gene lookup returns CDR1 SGHVS and CDR2 FQNEAQ. The CDR3 here is CASSLGRTNEQFF.

The rearrangement uses TRBV4-1 and TRBJ2-7; the D call from TCRdb, TRBD2, cannot be confirmed without DNA. The germline gives CDR1 MGHRA, CDR2 YSYEKL. The CDR3 length is 16 residues. The CDR3 region is CASSQGKLAGAYEQYF.

The J gene is TRBJ1-2, the V gene TRBV6-5. The CDR3 has 14 residues. Germline V gene lookup returns CDR1 MNHEY and CDR2 SVGAGI. CDR3 residues: CASSYEGASYGYTF.

J is TRBJ2-5 and V is TRBV5-1; TCRdb calls TRBD1, which cannot be checked without DNA. Per germline, CDR1 SGHRS and CDR2 YFSETQ. CDR3 length: 16 amino acids. The CDR3 loop is CASSYIGAAVQETQYF. Filled out from reference TRBV5-1 and TRBJ2-5, the complete variable domain reads KAGVTQTPRYLIKTRGQQVTLSCSPISGHRSVSWYQQTPGQGLQFLFEYFSETQRNKGNFPGRFSGRQFSNSRSEMNVSTLELGDSALYLCASSYIGAAVQETQYFGPGTRLLVL.

The chain joins TRBV5-1 to TRBJ2-2; the TCRdb D gene call, TRBD2, has no DNA to confirm it. The CDR3 has 15 amino acids. Germline V gives CDR1 SGHRS, CDR2 YFSETQ. CDR3 loop: CASSPDGPPTGELFF. The complete variable domain, with remaining parts taken from reference TRBV5-1 and TRBJ2-2, reads KAGVTQTPRYLIKTRGQQVTLSCSPISGHRSVSWYQQTPGQGLQFLFEYFSETQRNKGNFPGRFSGRQFSNSRSEMNVSTLELGDSALYLCASSPDGPPTGELFFGEGSRLTVL.